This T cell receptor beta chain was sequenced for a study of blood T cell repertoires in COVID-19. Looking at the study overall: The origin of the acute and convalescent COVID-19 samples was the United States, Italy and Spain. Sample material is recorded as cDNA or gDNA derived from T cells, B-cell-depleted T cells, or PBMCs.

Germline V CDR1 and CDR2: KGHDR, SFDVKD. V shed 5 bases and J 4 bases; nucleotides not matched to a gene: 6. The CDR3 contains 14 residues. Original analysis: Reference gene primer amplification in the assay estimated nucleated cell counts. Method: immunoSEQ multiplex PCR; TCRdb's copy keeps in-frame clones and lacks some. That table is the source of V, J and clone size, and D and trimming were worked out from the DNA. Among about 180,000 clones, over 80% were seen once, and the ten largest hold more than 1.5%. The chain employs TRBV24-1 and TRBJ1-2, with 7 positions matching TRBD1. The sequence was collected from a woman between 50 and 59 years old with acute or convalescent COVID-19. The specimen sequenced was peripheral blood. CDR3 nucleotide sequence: TGTGCCACCAGTGGTCCCGACAGGGCCTATGGCTACACCTTC. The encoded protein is CATSGPDRAYGYTF.